These 6 T cell receptor beta chains came from one sample sequenced in a study of CD8 T cells in Susac syndrome. It was with random hexamers that roughly 0.45 to 1 ug RNA was reverse transcribed. TCRdb independently ran MiXCR on the immunoSEQ multiplex PCR reads; one entry per CDR3 protein. This table holds hundreds of thousands of distinct CDR3 sequences, approximately 85% found once. Sample: CD8+ T cells from PBMCs. These receptors were taken from a human donor with multiple sclerosis.

The rearrangement uses TRBV28 and TRBJ1-4, with unresolved D. Germline CDR1 and CDR2: MDHEN and SYDVKM. The CDR3 extends over 16 amino acids. Between the trimmed V and J ends, which lost 6 bases and 4 bases, there was a span of 18 bases. The CDR3 is CASSPWGGALNEKLFF. In nucleotides, the CDR3 is TGTGCCAGCAGCCCTTGGGGAGGAGCTCTTAATGAAAAACTGTTTTTT.

The chain has TRBV5-1 and TRBJ2-2, with 7 positions matching TRBD2. The CDR3 contains 15 residues. Looked up from germline, CDR1 is SGHRS and CDR2 is YFSETQ. V dropped 3 bases and J dropped 5; count of bases not matched to a gene: 7. CDR3 loop: CASSSWEGDTGELFF. The CDR3, as DNA: TGCGCCAGCAGCTCATGGGAGGGTGATACCGGGGAGCTGTTTTTT. The full variable domain, completed using reference TRBV5-1 and TRBJ2-2, is KAGVTQTPRYLIKTRGQQVTLSCSPISGHRSVSWYQQTPGQGLQFLFEYFSETQRNKGNFPGRFSGRQFSNSRSEMNVSTLELGDSALYLCASSSWEGDTGELFFGEGSRLTVL.

The V call is TRBV2, the J call TRBJ2-7, with 7 bases fitting TRBD1. This CDR3 spans 15 amino acids. Germline CDR1 SNHLY, CDR2 FYNNEI. V lost 0 bases to trimming and J lost 4 bases; unmatched junction nucleotides: 6. CDR3 DNA: TGTGCCAGCAGTGAAGCGCCGGGACAGCCATACGAGCAGTACTTC. It yields the protein CASSEAPGQPYEQYF.

The rearrangement links TRBV10-3 to TRBJ2-5; D might be TRBD1 or TRBD2, each matching 6 bases. The V end lost 2 bases, the J end lost 3 bases, and 10 bases lay between the germline ends. The CDR3 is 14 amino acids. Germline assignment: CDR1 ENHRY and CDR2 SYGVKD. CDR3 bases: TGTGCCATCAGTGAGCCGGGGGCAGAAGAGACCCAGTACTTC. Protein product: CAISEPGAEETQYF.

This rearrangement joins TRBV4-1 to TRBJ2-6; weak D call: TRBD1 (6 bases). Germline assignment: CDR1 MGHRA and CDR2 YSYEKL. The V end lost 1 base, the J end lost 4 bases, and 11 bases lay between the germline ends. The CDR3 extends over 16 amino acids. In nucleotides, the CDR3 is TGCGCCAGCAGCCAAGTTCCGGGGACAGGGGCCAACGTCCTGACTTTC. Residues: CASSQVPGTGANVLTF.

This rearrangement joins TRBV7-9 to TRBJ1-1; TRBD1 aligns across 9 bases. Germline V CDR1 and CDR2: SEHNR, FQNEAQ (reference sequence). The CDR3 is made up of 17 amino acids. Trimming took 8 bases from V and 1 from J; bases not matched to a gene: 14. CDR3 coding DNA: TGTGCCAGCGTCAACTTACTCCGGGACAGGGAGAACACTGAAGCTTTCTTT. Residues: CASVNLLRDRENTEAFF. The complete variable domain, with remaining parts taken from reference TRBV7-9 and TRBJ1-1, reads DTGVSQNPRHKITKRGQNVTFRCDPISEHNRLYWYRQTLGQGPEFLTYFQNEAQLEKSRLLSDRFSAERPKGSFSTLEIQRTEQGDSAMYLCASVNLLRDRENTEAFFGQGTRLTVV.